The present T cell receptor beta chain was sequenced within a study of T cell responses to AZD1222 COVID-19 vaccine. Generated by immunoSEQ multiplex PCR, the TCRdb table keeps only in-frame clones and is missing some. The sample lists approximately 90,000 clones; over 75% were seen once. CDR1 is SNHLY and CDR2 is FYNNEI in the germline V gene. V was pared by 3 bases and J by 5 bases, with 7 bases between. The CDR3 is 13 amino acids. This chain uses TRBV2 with TRBJ2-2, with D uncertain. Sample: peripheral blood, taken 28 days after the second AZD1222 dose. The source of this sequence is an adult who received the AZD1222 COVID-19 vaccine. The CDR3: CASSESETGELFF. Here the CDR3 DNA reads TGTGCCAGCAGTGAGTCGGAGACCGGGGAGCTGTTTTTT.